These 19 T cell receptor beta chains were sequenced from one sample in a study of cytomegalovirus exposure and HLA in healthy donors. Primers: 60 Vbeta forward and 13 Jbeta reverse. Sequencing was performed with immunoSEQ multiplex PCR; in TCRdb, only in-frame clones are kept and a portion is missing. The table shows around 100,000 clones, with about 67% occurring only once. Sequencing used PBMCs. The receptors originated from a man aged 30-40 years in good health and CMV-seronegative.

The rearrangement links TRBV29-1 to TRBJ2-3; 7 positions match TRBD1. The trim removed 5 bases at V and 6 bases at J, leaving 11 bases unmatched. The germline V gene encodes CDR1 SQVTM and CDR2 ANQGSEA. The CDR3 consists of 14 residues. CDR3 nucleotides: TGCAGCGTTTCAAGTATACAGGGGATCGATACGCAGTATTTT. It specifies CSVSSIQGIDTQYF.

The gene calls are TRBV6-6 and TRBJ2-6; 8 nucleotides match TRBD1. The CDR3 totals 15 residues. V was pared by 5 bases and J by 4 bases, with 4 bases of the junction left unmatched. CDR1 and CDR2 (germline): MNHNY, SVGAGI (reference sequence). This CDR3 is CASSPQGDGANVLTF. CDR3 DNA sequence: TGTGCCAGCAGTCCACAGGGGGACGGGGCCAACGTCCTGACTTTC.

V gene TRBV5-1 combines with J gene TRBJ2-3, with TRBD2 matching 11 bases. Per the germline V gene, CDR1 is SGHRS and CDR2 is YFSETQ. This CDR3 contains 17 residues. The V and J ends lost 0 bases and 5 bases, in that order; junction bases with no gene match: 8. The chain's CDR3 is CASSLVASGGPGDTQYF. Written as DNA, the CDR3 is TGCGCCAGCAGCTTGGTCGCTAGCGGGGGGCCCGGAGATACGCAGTATTTT.

This chain joins TRBV28 and TRBJ2-7, with 9 bases matching TRBD1. Germline V CDR1 and CDR2: MDHEN, SYDVKM. CDR3 length equals 14 residues. Unmatched junction bases numbered 7, after V lost 10 bases and J lost 0 bases. The CDR3 coding sequence is TGTGCCATCAGCCGGGACAGGGACTCCTACGAGCAGTACTTC. Translation: CAISRDRDSYEQYF.

The rearrangement uses TRBV5-1 and TRBJ2-7; 10 nucleotides line up with TRBD2. Germline loops: CDR1 SGHRS, CDR2 YFSETQ. Germline trimming cut 4 bases from V and 1 base from J; bases unmatched to any gene: 5. CDR3 size: 15 residues. The CDR3 spells CASSPGLADSYEQYF. CDR3 bases: TGCGCCAGCAGCCCCGGACTAGCGGATTCCTACGAGCAGTACTTC.

The chain couples TRBV11-3 to TRBJ2-2; 8 bases are shared with TRBD1. The CDR3 has 16 residues. Trimming removed 2 bases from V and 4 bases from J; junction bases left unmatched: 6. Germline lookup yields CDR1 SGHNT and CDR2 YENEEA. Here the CDR3 reads CASSLYTGGSTGELFF. The CDR3, as DNA: TGTGCCAGCAGCTTATATACAGGGGGTTCCACCGGGGAGCTGTTTTTT.

This rearrangement joins TRBV15 to TRBJ1-3; a possible D gene is TRBD1 (6 bases). CDR3 length: 17 amino acids. With 0 bases removed from V and 8 bases from J, the gap between germline ends came to 20 bases. The V gene's germline CDR1 is LNHNV and CDR2 YYDKDF (reference sequence). In DNA form, the CDR3 reads TGTGCCACCAGCAGAGAGCTCCTGGACAGAATAGGGGACACCATATATTTT. This codes for CATSRELLDRIGDTIYF.

CDR3 bases: TGCGCCAGCAGCCCGGGAGATACGAACACCGGGGAGCTGTTTTTT. It encodes CASSPGDTNTGELFF. The chain couples TRBV5-1 to TRBJ2-2; weak D call: TRBD2 (6 bases). This CDR3 has 15 residues. Looked up from germline, CDR1 is SGHRS and CDR2 is YFSETQ. The V gene lost 4 bases and the J gene lost 0 bases, with 10 bases spanning the gap.

V usage is TRBV27 and J usage is TRBJ2-5, with 7 bases identical to TRBD1. CDR3 size: 15 residues. Germline CDR1 is MNHEY and CDR2 is SMNVEV (reference sequence). V gave up 4 bases and J gave up 2 bases; unmatched junction bases: 7. CDR3 sequence (DNA): TGTGCCAGCAGTTCCCGGGACAGCTTACAAGAGACCCAGTACTTC. The encoded protein is CASSSRDSLQETQYF.

The V gene is TRBV30, the J gene TRBJ2-6, with a tentative D call TRBD1 (5 bases). CDR1 and CDR2 (germline): GTSNPN, SVGIG (reference sequence). The germline V and J ends were trimmed by 6 bases and 0 bases, with 9 bases remaining between them. This CDR3 has 14 amino acids. CDR3 nucleotide sequence: TGTGCCTGCACAGGATTCTCTGGGGCCAACGTCCTGACTTTC. Protein sequence: CACTGFSGANVLTF.

The rearrangement uses TRBV11-3 and TRBJ2-7, with TRBD1 matching over 9 bases. Per germline, CDR1 SGHNT and CDR2 YENEEA. V lost 5 bases to trimming and J lost 6 bases; unmatched junction nucleotides: 5. The CDR3 is 13 amino acids. The CDR3, as DNA: TGTGCCAGCAGCCTCGGGACAGGGAGCGAGCAGTACTTC. Protein: CASSLGTGSEQYF.

The chain has TRBV30 and TRBJ1-4, with no clear D. There are 13 residues in the CDR3. Germline V gene lookup returns CDR1 GTSNPN and CDR2 SVGIG (reference sequence). V lost 8 bases to trimming and J lost 6 bases, with 16 bases between them. CDR3 sequence (DNA): TGTGCCCCCCGCCGGGTCGCCCATGAAAAACTGTTTTTT. It is translated as CAPRRVAHEKLFF.

The chain recombines TRBV7-2 with TRBJ2-2; a possible D gene is TRBD2 (5 bases). Germline values: CDR1 SGHTA, CDR2 FQGNSA. Trimming stripped 3 bases from V and 4 bases from J, with 12 bases between. The CDR3 length is 15 residues. The CDR3 loop is CASSFEGAATGELFF. CDR3 DNA: TGTGCCAGCAGCTTTGAGGGAGCGGCCACCGGGGAGCTGTTTTTT.

The chain uses TRBV5-1 and TRBJ2-7; TRBD1 matches 11 bases. Unmatched junction bases numbered 5, after V lost 3 bases and J lost 3 bases. Looked up from germline, CDR1 is SGHRS and CDR2 is YFSETQ. This CDR3 has 15 residues. CDR3 protein: CASSSGTGGIYEQYF. The CDR3 bases are TGCGCCAGCAGCTCCGGGACAGGGGGTATCTACGAGCAGTACTTC.

The chain recombines TRBV7-8 with TRBJ2-2, with D possibly TRBD2 on 5 matching bases. Germline CDR1 and CDR2: SGHVS and FQNEAQ. The CDR3 runs to 16 residues. V lost 0 bases and J 3 bases, leaving 11 bases between the germline ends. This CDR3 reads CASSLAYGEHTGELFF. The DNA of the CDR3 is TGTGCCAGCAGCTTAGCGTATGGGGAGCACACCGGGGAGCTGTTTTTT.

The chain carries TRBV7-9 and TRBJ2-5; perhaps TRBD1 as D (5 bases). Germline CDR1 is SEHNR and CDR2 is FQNEAQ (reference sequence). Trimming took 1 base from V and 1 from J, leaving 16 bases between them. The CDR3 is made up of 17 amino acids. The CDR3 DNA reads as TGTGCCAGCAGCTTAGAACTCCTGACAGCCCTCCAAGAGACCCAGTACTTC. This encodes CASSLELLTALQETQYF.

The chain joins TRBV6-1 to TRBJ2-1, with a possible D match to TRBD1 (5 bases). The CDR3 spans 14 residues. Germline CDR1 MNHNS, CDR2 SASEGT. The V and J ends lost 7 bases and 3 bases respectively, with 13 bases between them. The CDR3 loop reads CASTMTENYNEQFF. CDR3 bases: TGTGCCAGCACCATGACAGAGAACTACAATGAGCAGTTCTTC.

The chain links TRBV19 to TRBJ1-1; D might be TRBD1 (5 bases). Trimming removed 4 bases from V and 0 bases from J, with 12 bases in between. Per germline, CDR1 LNHDA and CDR2 SQIVND (reference sequence). The CDR3 spans 15 residues. The CDR3 reads CASSTQSGVNTEAFF. The CDR3 DNA follows: TGTGCCAGTAGTACTCAATCGGGGGTGAACACTGAAGCTTTCTTT.

The chain recombines TRBV10-3 with TRBJ1-5; D unresolved. The germline V gene has CDR1 ENHRY and CDR2 SYGVKD. Trimming took off 0 bases at V and 2 bases at J, with 5 bases between the two ends. The CDR3 is 14 amino acids. In DNA, the CDR3 is TGTGCCATCAGTGAGTCACGGGGCAATCAGCCCCAGCATTTT. This encodes CAISESRGNQPQHF.